The 6 T cell receptor beta chains listed next were all sequenced from one sample in a study of early T cells in non-severe SARS-CoV-2 infection (TCRdb year 2021). Library generation was performed with 5' RACE. The reads were generated on a NextSeq 500. TCRdb redid the processing of the public reads, applying fastp at Q25 and MiXCR, and retained in-frame beta chains. CDR3 protein sequences are deduplicated, and each keeps its most common genes and DNA. In this sample the table shows approximately 69,000 distinct CDR3 sequences, 10% to 15% of which occur a single time. The ten largest clones add up to around 6.7% of the sample. Specimen: whole blood. The receptors derive from an adult who was a healthcare worker with PCR-confirmed SARS-CoV-2 infection or an uninfected control (not recorded which).

This clonotype has at least ten counts. The genes are TRBV29-1 and TRBJ2-1; D perhaps matches TRBD2 (5 bases). The CDR3 sequence is 16 residues long. The ends were cut back, 4 bases at V and 7 bases at J, with 23 bases in the middle. Germline V lookup: CDR1 SQVTM, CDR2 ANQGSEA. CDR3 sequence (DNA): TGCAGCGTTGGGCGGTGGGTGGGAGTGTTGAATAATGAGCAGTTCTTC. Translation: CSVGRWVGVLNNEQFF.

In this sample, this clonotype turned up a few times. The V gene is TRBV29-1, the J gene TRBJ1-5, with no clear D. Germline V gene lookup returns CDR1 SQVTM and CDR2 ANQGSEA. Deletions cut 4 bases from V and 1 base from J, with 5 bases between. There are 12 residues in the CDR3. This CDR3 reads CSVGSSNQPQHF. CDR3 in DNA: TGCAGCGTTGGGAGCAGCAATCAGCCCCAGCATTTT.

This clonotype has a handful of counts. This CDR3 reads CASSRQGGLFNEQFF. The CDR3, as DNA: TGTGCCAGCAGCCGCCAGGGGGGCCTCTTCAATGAGCAGTTCTTC. The rearrangement joins TRBV3-1 to TRBJ2-1; perhaps TRBD1 as D (7 bases). Looked up from germline, CDR1 is LGHDT and CDR2 is YNNKEL (reference sequence). The CDR3 has 15 residues. Trimming cost V 4 bases and J 6 bases, with 16 bases left between them.

This clonotype showed up many times. The genes are TRBV20-1 and TRBJ2-5, with 7 bases matching TRBD2. Germline loops: CDR1 DFQATT, CDR2 SNEGSKA (reference sequence). The ends lost 5 bases at V and 0 bases at J; junction bases unmatched: 3. This CDR3 spans 13 amino acids. For the CDR3, the DNA is TGCAGTGCTCCGCGGGAGCACCAAGAGACCCAGTACTTC. This sequence encodes CSAPREHQETQYF.

This clonotype was observed many times. This chain links TRBV10-1 with TRBJ2-3; TRBD2 matches at 9 bases. J was trimmed by 4 bases and V by 6 bases; bases with no gene match: 5. Per the germline V gene, CDR1 is WNHNN and CDR2 is SYGVQD (reference sequence). This CDR3 has 14 amino acids. CDR3 amino acids: CASRSGGPADTQYF. The CDR3 nucleotides are TGCGCCAGCAGAAGCGGGGGGCCTGCAGATACGCAGTATTTT.

CDR3 region: CASSQDLTSGAYEQYF. The CDR3 region has the DNA TGTGCCAGCAGCCAAGATCTAACTAGCGGGGCCTACGAGCAGTACTTC. The chain is built from TRBV4-2 and TRBJ2-7; 10 nucleotides align to TRBD2. Germline V gene data show CDR1 as LGHNA and CDR2 as YNFKEQ. The CDR3 is 16 amino acids. V trimming: 0 bases; J trimming: 2 bases; junction bases outside the gene matches: 4.